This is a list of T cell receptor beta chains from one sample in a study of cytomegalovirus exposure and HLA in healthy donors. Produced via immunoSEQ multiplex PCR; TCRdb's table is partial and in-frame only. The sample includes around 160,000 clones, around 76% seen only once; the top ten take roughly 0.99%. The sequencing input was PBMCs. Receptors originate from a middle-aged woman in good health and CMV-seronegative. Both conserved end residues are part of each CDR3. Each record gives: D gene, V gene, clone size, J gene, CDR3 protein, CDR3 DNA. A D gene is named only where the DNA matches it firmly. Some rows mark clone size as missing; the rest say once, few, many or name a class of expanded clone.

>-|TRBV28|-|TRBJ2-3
CASRASSADTQYF
TGTGCCAGCAGGGCAAGTTCAGCAGATACGCAGTATTTT
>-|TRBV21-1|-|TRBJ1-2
CASSKGGRRDYGYTF
TGTGCCAGCAGCAAAGGTGGGAGGAGGGACTATGGCTACACCTTC
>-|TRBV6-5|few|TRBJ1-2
CASSNRDNYGYTF
TGTGCCAGCAGTAACAGGGACAACTATGGCTACACCTTC
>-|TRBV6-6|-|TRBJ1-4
CASAGGANEKLFF
TGTGCCAGCGCGGGGGGGGCTAATGAAAAACTGTTTTTT
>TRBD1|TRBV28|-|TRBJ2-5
CASRTGGRETQYF
TGTGCCAGCAGGACAGGGGGCCGGGAGACCCAGTACTTC
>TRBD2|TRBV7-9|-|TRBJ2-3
CASSSPGLASSTDTQYF
TGTGCCAGCAGCTCTCCGGGACTAGCGTCTAGCACAGATACGCAGTATTTT
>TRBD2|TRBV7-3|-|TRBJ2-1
CASSLSAGGGINNEQFF
TGTGCCAGCAGCTTATCGGCGGGAGGAGGAATTAACAATGAGCAGTTCTTC
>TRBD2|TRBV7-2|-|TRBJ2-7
CASSLVREGGEQYF
TGTGCCAGCAGCTTAGTACGGGAGGGAGGTGAGCAGTACTTC
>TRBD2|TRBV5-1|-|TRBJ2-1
CASTRLAGEPNEQFF
TGCGCCAGCACCCGACTAGCGGGAGAACCCAATGAGCAGTTCTTC
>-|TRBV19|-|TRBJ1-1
CASKPGPNTEAFF
TGTGCCAGTAAACCAGGGCCGAACACTGAAGCTTTCTTT
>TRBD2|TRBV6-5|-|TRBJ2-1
CASSYSPQRERLF
TGTGCCAGCAGTTACTCCCCCCAGCGGGAGCGGCTCTTC
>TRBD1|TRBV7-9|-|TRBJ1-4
CASSLVPGGWEKLFF
TGTGCCAGCAGCCTGGTGCCAGGGGGCTGGGAAAAACTGTTTTTT
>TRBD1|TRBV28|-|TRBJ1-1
CASSTPQGPTEAFF
TGTGCCAGCAGTACTCCACAGGGGCCCACTGAAGCTTTCTTT
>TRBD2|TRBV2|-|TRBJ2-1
CASGGTSGRARNEQFF
TGTGCCAGCGGCGGGACTAGCGGGAGGGCCCGGAATGAGCAGTTCTTC
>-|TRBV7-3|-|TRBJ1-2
CASSLQGSGYGYTF
TGTGCCAGCAGCCTCCAGGGATCGGGCTATGGCTACACCTTC
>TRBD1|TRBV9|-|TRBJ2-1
CASSVRQGSFEQFF
TGTGCCAGCAGCGTAAGACAGGGCAGCTTTGAGCAGTTCTTC
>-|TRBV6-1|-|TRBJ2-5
CASSESWGGETQYF
TGTGCCAGCAGTGAATCTTGGGGAGGAGAGACCCAGTACTTC
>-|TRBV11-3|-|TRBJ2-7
CASSLAPSQSVDEQYF
TGTGCCAGCAGCTTAGCCCCTAGCCAGTCGGTAGACGAGCAGTACTTC
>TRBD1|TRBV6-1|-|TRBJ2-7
CASSAAPVWRQGREQYF
TGTGCCAGCAGTGCAGCCCCAGTCTGGAGACAGGGGAGGGAGCAGTACTTC
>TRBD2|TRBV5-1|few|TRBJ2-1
CASSLAVLAGYNEQFF
TGCGCCAGCAGCTTGGCCGTCCTAGCGGGGTACAATGAGCAGTTCTTC
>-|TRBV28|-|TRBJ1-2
CAAKQPDSTYGYTF
TGTGCCGCGAAGCAGCCAGACAGCACCTATGGCTACACCTTC
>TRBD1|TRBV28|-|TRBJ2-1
CASTVRDRAYNEQFF
TGTGCCAGCACCGTAAGGGACAGGGCCTACAATGAGCAGTTCTTC
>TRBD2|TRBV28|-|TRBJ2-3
CASSFFAGVIESTDTQYF
TGTGCCAGCAGTTTTTTCGCGGGAGTGATCGAGAGCACAGATACGCAGTATTTT
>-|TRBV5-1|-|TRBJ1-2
CASSYSGVYGYTF
TGCGCCAGCAGCTACTCAGGGGTATATGGCTACACCTTC
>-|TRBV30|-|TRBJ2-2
CAGRGPNTGELFF
TGTGCCGGGAGGGGGCCTAACACCGGGGAGCTGTTTTTT
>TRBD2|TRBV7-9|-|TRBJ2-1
CASSIGLAGVNEQFF
TGTGCCAGCAGCATTGGACTAGCGGGAGTGAATGAGCAGTTCTTC
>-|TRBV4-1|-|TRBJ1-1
CASSQDSWTEAFF
TGCGCCAGCAGCCAGGACAGTTGGACTGAAGCTTTCTTT
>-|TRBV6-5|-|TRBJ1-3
CASRREPGNTIYF
TGTGCCAGCCGGAGGGAACCTGGAAACACCATATATTTT
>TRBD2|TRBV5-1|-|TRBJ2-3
CASSLKREEGDTQYF
TGCGCCAGCAGCTTAAAGCGGGAGGAGGGGGATACGCAGTATTTT
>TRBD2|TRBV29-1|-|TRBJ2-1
CSVEGSAGGKFF
TGCAGCGTTGAAGGGTCGGCGGGAGGAAAGTTCTTC
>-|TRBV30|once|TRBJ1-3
CAWQRGVNQRNTIYF
TGTGCCTGGCAGCGGGGAGTTAACCAGAGAAACACCATATATTTT
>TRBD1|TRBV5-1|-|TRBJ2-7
CASSLYGTAGYEQYF
TGCGCCAGCAGCTTGTACGGGACAGCAGGATACGAGCAGTACTTC
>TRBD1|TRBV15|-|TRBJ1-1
CATKQGADTVTEAFF
TGTGCCACCAAACAGGGGGCCGATACGGTCACTGAAGCTTTCTTT
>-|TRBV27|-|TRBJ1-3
CASSLHGGGNTIYF
TGTGCCAGCAGTTTACACGGAGGTGGAAACACCATATATTTT
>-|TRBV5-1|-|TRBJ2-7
CASSLAPGHGASYEQYF
TGCGCCAGCAGCTTGGCCCCCGGACATGGGGCCTCCTACGAGCAGTACTTC
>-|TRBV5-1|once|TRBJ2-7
CASSLEGGAYEQYF
TGCGCCAGCAGCTTGGAAGGGGGAGCCTACGAGCAGTACTTC
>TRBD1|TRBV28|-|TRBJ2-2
CASQGQGGELFF
TGTGCCAGCCAGGGACAGGGTGGGGAGCTGTTTTTT
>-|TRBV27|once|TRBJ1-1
CASSDSGLMNTEAFF
TGTGCCAGCAGTGATTCAGGGCTCATGAACACTGAAGCTTTCTTT
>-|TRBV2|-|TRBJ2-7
CASSAGTNIYEQYF
TGTGCCAGCAGTGCCGGGACAAACATCTACGAGCAGTACTTC
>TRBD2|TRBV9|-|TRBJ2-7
CASSVLAGESEQYF
TGTGCCAGCAGCGTTTTAGCGGGAGAGAGTGAGCAGTACTTC